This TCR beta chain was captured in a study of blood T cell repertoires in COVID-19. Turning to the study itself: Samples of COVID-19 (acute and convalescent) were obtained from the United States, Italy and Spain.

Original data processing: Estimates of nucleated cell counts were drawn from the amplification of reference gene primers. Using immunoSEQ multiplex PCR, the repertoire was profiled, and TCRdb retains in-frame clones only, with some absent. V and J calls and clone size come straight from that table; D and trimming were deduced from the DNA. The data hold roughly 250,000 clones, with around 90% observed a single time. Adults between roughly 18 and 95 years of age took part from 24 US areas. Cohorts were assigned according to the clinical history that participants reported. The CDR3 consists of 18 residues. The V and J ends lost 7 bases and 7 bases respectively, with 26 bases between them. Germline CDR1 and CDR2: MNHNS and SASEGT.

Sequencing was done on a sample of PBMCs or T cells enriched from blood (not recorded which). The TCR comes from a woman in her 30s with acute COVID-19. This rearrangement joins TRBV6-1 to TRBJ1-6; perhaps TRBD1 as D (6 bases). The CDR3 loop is CASIEGPHREGWNSPLHF. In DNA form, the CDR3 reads TGTGCCAGCATTGAGGGCCCCCACAGGGAGGGATGGAATTCACCCCTCCACTTT.